What follows is one T cell receptor (beta chain) and its context. The specificity of this receptor is unknown. The input lacks base qualities; no much larger clone sits a single base away. The CDR3 holds 17 amino acids from the cysteine to the phenylalanine. The only DNA kept is the CDR3, 51 bases in frame from the first base. The germline V end is reduced by 3 bases and the J end by 3 bases; junction bases left unmatched: 10. CDR1 and CDR2 (MDHEN, SYDVKM) derive from the germline V gene. The source of the sample is a study of blood T cell repertoires in COVID-19 (dated by TCRdb to about 2020). Regarding the research as a whole: Samples from collaborators originated in the United States, Italy and Spain and spanned both the acute and convalescent phases of COVID-19. The prospective study material was composed of cDNA or gDNA derived from T cells, B-cell-depleted T cells, or PBMCs. Deeply sampled blood TCRbeta repertoires from subjects exposed to, actively infected with, or recovered from COVID-19 were included in the dataset. The repertoires were made available in a free public database intended to serve as a resource for research on the immune response to SARS-CoV-2. Samples came from the ongoing ImmuneRACE study (first 160 participants) plus 1,254 subjects from 6 global collaborators. Nearly every sample came with metadata listing a de-identified subject ID, COVID-19 status, age in years and sex. Where available, HLA class I and class II types were taken from metadata supplied by the sample provider and were not determined by assay-based typing.

The paper's findings and limits, for the study overall: How much clinical and demographic metadata was included differed by source and by participant, and the metadata was provided uncurated.

Collaborating institutions collected whole blood in K2EDTA tubes following their own protocols. For TCRbeta analysis, collaborator samples were shipped as frozen whole blood, as isolated PBMCs, or as DNA extracted from either sample type. TCRbeta CDR3 regions were amplified from genomic DNA by means of the immunoSEQ Assay, a bias-controlled multiplex PCR. The study's own analysis went as follows. The number of nucleated cells in each sample was estimated by amplification of reference gene primers within the assay. Sequence reads were collapsed and filtered to measure the absolute abundance of every unique TCRbeta CDR3 rearrangement. For each sample, productive Simpson clonality was calculated as the square root of Simpson's diversity index over productive rearrangements. This is the immuneACCESS table as TCRdb keeps it, with only in-frame sequences that have V and J called. A part of the clones is gone; compared with another copy, unresolved V genes explain less than half, and the rest is unexplained. Clone size and the V and J calls come from that table; the DNA yielded D and trimming. Here the sample has 150,000 to 200,000 clones; around four fifths occur a single time. Of the sample, approximately 5.4% falls within the top ten clones.

Recombination joined TRBV28 with TRBJ1-2; TRBD1 aligns with 10 central bases. Sequencing input: peripheral blood. This receptor was identified in a woman aged 30 to 39 with acute or convalescent COVID-19. The CDR3 reads as follows: CASSFYKPGQGHYGYTF. The DNA sequence is as follows: TGTGCCAGCAGTTTCTATAAACCGGGACAGGGGCACTATGGCTACACCTTC.